The clone carrying this TCR beta chain was picked up many times. Its antigen is as yet unknown. Germline V gene lookup returns CDR1 MNHEY and CDR2 SMNVEV (reference sequence). CDR3 length equals 14 residues. V was pared by 2 bases and J by 7 bases, with 12 bases between. This sample is part of a study of shared clonotypes between healthy human individuals. Donors, without exception, were Caucasian adults residing in Nashville, Tennessee. Study outcomes and limitations: Generation probability values for non-shared clonotypes were lower than those for clonotypes shared by all four donors. The study found roughly 5% of naive CD4 clonotypes shared across several donors.

A deep-level run was used for the assay. Libraries were prepared by immunoSEQ multiplex PCR; TCRdb keeps only in-frame clonotypes and omits some of them. The table has 110,000 or so clones, over 65% seen once; the top ten hold under 25%. The TCR comes from a woman aged 25 to 39 in good health. The sequenced material came from memory CD8+ T cells sorted from blood. The subset here: CD45RO+ cells pooled with CCR7-negative TemRA cells. The chain has TRBV27 and TRBJ1-5; possibly TRBD1 for D (5 bases). DNA of the CDR3: TGTGCCAGCAGTTTAGAGGTTGGGGGACAGCCCCAGCATTTT. Protein product: CASSLEVGGQPQHF.